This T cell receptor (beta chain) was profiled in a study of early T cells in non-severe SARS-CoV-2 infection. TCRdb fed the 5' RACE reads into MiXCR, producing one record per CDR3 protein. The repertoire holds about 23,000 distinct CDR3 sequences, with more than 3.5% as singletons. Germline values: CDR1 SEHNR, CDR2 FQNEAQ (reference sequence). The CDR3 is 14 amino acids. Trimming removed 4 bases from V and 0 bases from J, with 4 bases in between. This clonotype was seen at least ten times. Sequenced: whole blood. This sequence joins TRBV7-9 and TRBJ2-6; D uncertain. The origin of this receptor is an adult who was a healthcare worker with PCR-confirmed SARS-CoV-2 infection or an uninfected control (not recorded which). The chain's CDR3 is CASSSISGANVLTF. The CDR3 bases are TGTGCCAGCAGCTCCATCTCTGGGGCCAACGTCCTGACTTTC.